This T cell receptor (beta chain) was documented in a study of T cell repertoires in cytomegalovirus infection (dated by TCRdb to about 2019). With regard to the full study: The peptide stimulations were aimed at well-studied HLA-B-restricted epitopes as well as recently identified HLA-C-restricted CMV epitopes, whose presentation resists viral immunomodulation. Because public TCR beta signatures pointed to carriage of CMV infection together with the matching HLA type, the HLA type of each donor mattered for the analysis.

What the treatment or condition label conveys for this sample: in vitro stimulation with specific CMV peptide epitopes to enrich CMV-specific T cells. The reads were generated on an Illumina HiSeq 1500. TCRdb passed the public sequencing reads through fastp at Q25 and MiXCR, retaining productive beta sequences. Each record represents a unique CDR3 protein, reported with the most common genes and DNA among its rows. Present in this sample are a few hundred thousand distinct CDR3 sequences, approximately 42% of which were seen just once. The ten most abundant clones make up about 41% of the sample. Details on this clonotype: Its antigen remains undetermined. Qualities for individual bases were not recorded, and no much larger clone is one base off.

Measured from the cysteine to the phenylalanine, the CDR3 is 14 residues long. The CDR3 DNA has 42 bases and is translated from base 1. Per the germline V gene, MNHEY is the CDR1 and SVGAGI is the CDR2. A distance of 8 bases separates the germline ends of V and J, which lose 2 bases and 2 bases respectively. What the study reported, not specific to this receptor: In both this cohort and an independent approximately 370-donor cohort, the cumulative frequency of public TCR beta family members distinguished carriers of CMV infection plus the relevant HLA type. The ex vivo response was dominated by HLA-C-restricted CMV-specific TCR beta clonotypes, and the single most frequent clonotype in two of eight donors was supplied by these HLA-C-restricted clonotypes.

Here the sequenced sample was cultured PBMCs, taken from culture after CMV antigen stimulation. This TCR was recovered from a human donor in good health (CMV status not recorded). Some clones in this sample may be carry-over from other donors' samples. Here the chain combines TRBV6-5 and TRBJ2-3, with the D gene uncertain. For the CDR3, the sequence is CASSYGLVTDTQYF. The DNA reads as follows: TGTGCCAGCAGTTACGGTCTAGTCACAGATACGCAGTATTTT.